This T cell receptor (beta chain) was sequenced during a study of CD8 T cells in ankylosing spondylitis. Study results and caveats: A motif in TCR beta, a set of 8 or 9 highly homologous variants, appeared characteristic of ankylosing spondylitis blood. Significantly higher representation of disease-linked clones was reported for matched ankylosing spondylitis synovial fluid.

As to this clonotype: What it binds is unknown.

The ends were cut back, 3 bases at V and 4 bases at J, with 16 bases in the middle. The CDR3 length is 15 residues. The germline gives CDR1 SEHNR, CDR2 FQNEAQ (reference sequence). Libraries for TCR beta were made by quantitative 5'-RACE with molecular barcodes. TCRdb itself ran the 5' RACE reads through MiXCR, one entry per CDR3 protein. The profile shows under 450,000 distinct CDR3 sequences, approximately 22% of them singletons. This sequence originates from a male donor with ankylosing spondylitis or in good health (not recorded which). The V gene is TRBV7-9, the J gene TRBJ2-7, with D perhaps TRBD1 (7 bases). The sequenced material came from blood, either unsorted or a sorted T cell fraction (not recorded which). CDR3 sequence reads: CASSLFQQGGYEQYF. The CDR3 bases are TGTGCCAGCAGCTTGTTTCAGCAGGGGGGTTACGAGCAGTACTTC.